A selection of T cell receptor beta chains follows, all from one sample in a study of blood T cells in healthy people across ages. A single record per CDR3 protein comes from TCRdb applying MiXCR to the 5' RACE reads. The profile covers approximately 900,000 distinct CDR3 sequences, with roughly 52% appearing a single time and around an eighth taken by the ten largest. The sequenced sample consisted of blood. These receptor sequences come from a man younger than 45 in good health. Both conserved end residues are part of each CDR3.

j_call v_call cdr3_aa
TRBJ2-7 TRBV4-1 CASSTSGGAFYEQYF
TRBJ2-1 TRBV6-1 CASSDSGLEQFF
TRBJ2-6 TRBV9 CASSAQPSTGLSGANVLTF
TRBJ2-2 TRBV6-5 CASRTSMRTGELFF
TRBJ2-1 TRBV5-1 CASSPSGGNNEQFF
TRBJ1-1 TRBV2 CASKPNGGATEAFF
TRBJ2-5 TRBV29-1 CSVDGGTLSQETQYF
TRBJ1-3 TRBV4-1 CASSQGQSSGNTIYF
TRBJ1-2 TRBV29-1 CSGLTGRGYTF
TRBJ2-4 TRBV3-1 CASSHGQVYQNIQYF
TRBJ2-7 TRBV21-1 CASSKETDCNYEQYF
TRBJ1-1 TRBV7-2 CASSFSGQRLNTEAFF
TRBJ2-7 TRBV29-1 CSVAQRRGYEQYF
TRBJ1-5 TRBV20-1 CSASDDRGYQPQHF
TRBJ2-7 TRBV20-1 CSARDPLAGGRSEQYF
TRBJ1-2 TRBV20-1 CSARDSGRPLGGYTF
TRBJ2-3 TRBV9 CASSVDGPSTDTQYF
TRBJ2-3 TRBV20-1 CSAVQPRESTDTQYF
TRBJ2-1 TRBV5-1 CASSLAVNSRDEQFF
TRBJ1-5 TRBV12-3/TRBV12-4 CASSHGQGPGPQHF
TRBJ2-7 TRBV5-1 CASSIQRPSYEQYF
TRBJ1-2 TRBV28 CASRGPGQGTYGYTF
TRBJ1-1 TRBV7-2 CASSLDFGPEAFF
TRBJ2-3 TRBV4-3 CASSPGQTYWRGGQGTQYF
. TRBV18 CASSPPDRVLNIQYF
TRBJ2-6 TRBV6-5 CASRPSSGANVLTF
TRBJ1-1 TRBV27 CASGLSGRTEAFF
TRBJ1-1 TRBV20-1 CSARTQAKNTEAFF
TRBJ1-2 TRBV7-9 CASSLENRDGYTF
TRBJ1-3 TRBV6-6 CASSPRLGSGNTIYF
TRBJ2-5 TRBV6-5 CASKGQGGVYGETQYF
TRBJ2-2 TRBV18 CASSPAMNTGELFF
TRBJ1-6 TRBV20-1 CSASAQLSSYNSPLHF
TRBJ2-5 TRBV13 CASSYRASGNQETQYF
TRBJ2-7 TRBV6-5 CASRAGGGREQYF
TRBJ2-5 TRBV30 CAWSVGPRETQYF
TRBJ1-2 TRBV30 CAWSRTPNGYTF
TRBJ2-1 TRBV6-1 CASSERRIGDIYNEQFF
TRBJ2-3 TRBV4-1 CASSGESGGRTDTQYF
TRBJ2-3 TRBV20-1 CSARGFGRGGTDTQYF
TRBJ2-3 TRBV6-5 CASSTYRDGRGDTQYF
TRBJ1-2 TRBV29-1 CSVDRVRDYGCTF
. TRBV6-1 CASSDAGQGAYEQYF
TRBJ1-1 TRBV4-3 CASSQDGGRGTEAFF
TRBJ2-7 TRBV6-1 CASGASLYEQYF
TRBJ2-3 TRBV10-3 CAISESQGRNTDTQYF
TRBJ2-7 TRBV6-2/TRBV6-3 CASSFLRTGGAERDWYEQYF
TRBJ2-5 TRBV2 CASSEALQGWETQYF
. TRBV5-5 CASSVARAYEQYF
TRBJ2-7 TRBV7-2 CASSLAQGQIYEQYF
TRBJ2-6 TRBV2 CASSEMSPLGANVLTF
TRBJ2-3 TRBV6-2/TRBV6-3 CASSYSSEGRDTQYF
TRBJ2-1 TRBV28 CASNLAGSYNEQFF
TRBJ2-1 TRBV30 CAWSLGTSGGASQFF
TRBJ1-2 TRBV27 CATRQGTYGYTF
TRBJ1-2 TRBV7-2 CASRGRQGDLNGYTF
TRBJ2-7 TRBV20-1 CSPIYRGSYEQYF
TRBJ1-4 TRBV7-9 CASSPGVGTNEKLFF